These 7 T cell receptor beta chains originate from one sample sequenced in a study of response to subunit inactivated influenza vaccine. Each CDR3 protein is one row after TCRdb ran MiXCR on the RT-PCR reads. Of roughly 760,000 distinct CDR3 sequences in the sample, around 21% were seen once. The specimen comprised PBMCs from blood, sampled approximately 5 days after vaccination. These receptors all come from a middle-aged man who received an inactivated influenza vaccine.

A few counts support this clonotype. As DNA, the CDR3 is TGTGCCAGCAGTTCCCCCAAGAGACTAGCGGGATTAGCTGGAGATACGCAGTATTTT. The encoded protein is CASSSPKRLAGLAGDTQYF. V is TRBV28 and J is TRBJ2-3; 11 bases map to TRBD2. The CDR3 is made up of 19 amino acids. The V gene's germline CDR1 is MDHEN and CDR2 SYDVKM. V shed 4 bases, J shed 5 bases, and the junction held 17 bases outside the gene matches.

The chain recombines TRBV4-1 with TRBJ2-1; 7 nucleotides align to TRBD2. Germline CDR1 reads MGHRA; CDR2 reads YSYEKL. The junction had 5 bases not matched to a gene; V was cut back by 0 bases and J by 0 bases. The CDR3 length is 17 residues. CDR3 protein: CASSQDLAAPSYNEQFF. In nucleotides, the CDR3 is TGCGCCAGCAGCCAAGATCTAGCGGCCCCCTCCTACAATGAGCAGTTCTTC.

CDR3 nucleotide sequence: TGCGCCAGCAGCTTGGGTTTCGGGGAGCTGTTTTTT. The encoded protein is CASSLGFGELFF. The gene calls are TRBV5-1 and TRBJ2-2; D is unclear. Trimming shortened V by 0 bases and J by 7 bases, and 4 bases separated the two germline ends. In germline, CDR1 is SGHRS, CDR2 YFSETQ. The CDR3 runs 12 residues. The entire variable domain, with the rest obtained from reference TRBV5-1 and TRBJ2-2, is as follows: KAGVTQTPRYLIKTRGQQVTLSCSPISGHRSVSWYQQTPGQGLQFLFEYFSETQRNKGNFPGRFSGRQFSNSRSEMNVSTLELGDSALYLCASSLGFGELFFGEGSRLTVL.

This clonotype has just a few counts. The chain uses TRBV10-3 and TRBJ1-5, with a possible D match to TRBD1 (5 bases). Germline CDR1 and CDR2: ENHRY and SYGVKD. V was shortened by 3 bases and J by 6 bases, with 12 bases between the two germline ends. The CDR3 is 14 residues long. CDR3 amino acids: CAISDLGGAQPQHF. The CDR3 coding sequence is TGTGCCATCAGTGACCTGGGGGGAGCTCAGCCCCAGCATTTT.

The chain carries TRBV24-1 and TRBJ2-5; 10 bases are shared with TRBD1. CDR1 KGHDR and CDR2 SFDVKD come from the germline V gene. The V segment lost 3 bases and the J segment 2 bases; nucleotides outside the gene matches: 8. This CDR3 is 17 amino acids long. CDR3 loop: CATSDPPGQGYQETQYF. CDR3 coding DNA: TGTGCCACCAGTGATCCCCCGGGACAGGGGTATCAAGAGACCCAGTACTTC.

The chain has TRBV6-5 and TRBJ2-7, with 9 nucleotides matching TRBD1. This CDR3 has 15 residues. V shed 0 bases and J 3 bases; nucleotides not matched to a gene: 3. CDR1 and CDR2 (germline): MNHEY, SVGAGI. The CDR3 loop is CASSYSRDRDYEQYF. CDR3 nucleotides: TGTGCCAGCAGTTACTCGAGGGACAGGGACTACGAGCAGTACTTC.

The chain is built from TRBV12-3 or TRBV12-4 and TRBJ2-2; 12 positions agree with TRBD2. The trim removed 5 bases at V and 5 bases at J, leaving 6 bases unmatched. This CDR3 is 16 amino acids long. Here the CDR3 reads CASSASGGARTGELFF. CDR3 sequence (DNA): TGTGCCAGCAGTGCTAGCGGGGGGGCGCGAACCGGGGAGCTGTTTTTT.